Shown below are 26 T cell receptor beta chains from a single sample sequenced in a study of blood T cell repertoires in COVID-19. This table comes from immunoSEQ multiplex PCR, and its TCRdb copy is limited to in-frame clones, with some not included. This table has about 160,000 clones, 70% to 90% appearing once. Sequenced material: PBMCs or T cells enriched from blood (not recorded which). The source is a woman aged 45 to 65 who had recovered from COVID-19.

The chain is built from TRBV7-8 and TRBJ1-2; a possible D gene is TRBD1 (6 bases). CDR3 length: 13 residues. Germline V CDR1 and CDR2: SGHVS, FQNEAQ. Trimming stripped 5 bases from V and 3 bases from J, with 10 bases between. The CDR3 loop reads CASSADRYYGYTF. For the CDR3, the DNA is TGTGCCAGCAGCGCGGACAGATACTATGGCTACACCTTC. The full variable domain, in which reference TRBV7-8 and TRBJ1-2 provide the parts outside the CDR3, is GAGVSQSPRYKVAKRGQDVALRCDPISGHVSLFWYQQALGQGPEFLTYFQNEAQLDKSGLPSDRFFAERPEGSVSTLKIQRTQQEDSAVYLCASSADRYYGYTFGSGTRLTVV.

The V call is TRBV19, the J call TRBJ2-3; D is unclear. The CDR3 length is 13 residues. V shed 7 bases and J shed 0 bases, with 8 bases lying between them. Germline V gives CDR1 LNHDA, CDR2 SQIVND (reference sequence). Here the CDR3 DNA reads TGTGCCAGTATGGTTAGTAGCACAGATACGCAGTATTTT. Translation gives CASMVSSTDTQYF. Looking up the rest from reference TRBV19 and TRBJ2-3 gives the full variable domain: DGGITQSPKYLFRKEGQNVTLSCEQNLNHDAMYWYRQDPGQGLRLIYYSQIVNDFQKGDIAEGYSVSREKKESFPLTVTSAQKNPTAFYLCASMVSSTDTQYFGPGTRLTVL.

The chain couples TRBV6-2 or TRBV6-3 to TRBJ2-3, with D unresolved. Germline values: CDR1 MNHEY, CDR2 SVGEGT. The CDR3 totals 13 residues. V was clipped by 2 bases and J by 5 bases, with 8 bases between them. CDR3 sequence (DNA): TGTGCCAGCAGTTACACAGATTTAGATACGCAGTATTTT. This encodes CASSYTDLDTQYF.

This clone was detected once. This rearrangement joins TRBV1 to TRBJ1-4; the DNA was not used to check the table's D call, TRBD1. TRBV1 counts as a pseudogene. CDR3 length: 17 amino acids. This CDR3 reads CTSSHRTETFRGEKLFF. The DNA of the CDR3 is TGCACCAGCAGCCATAGGACAGAAACTTTCCGGGGTGAAAAACTGTTTTTT.

CDR3 nucleotide sequence: TGTGCCAGCAGCCCGACAACGACTAGATTCTCTGGAAACACCATATATTTT. It encodes CASSPTTTRFSGNTIYF. The J gene is TRBJ1-3, the V gene TRBV9; D gene uncertain. V was shortened by 4 bases and J by 0 bases, with 17 bases between the two germline ends. This CDR3 region has 17 residues. From germline, CDR1 is SGDLS and CDR2 YYNGEE.

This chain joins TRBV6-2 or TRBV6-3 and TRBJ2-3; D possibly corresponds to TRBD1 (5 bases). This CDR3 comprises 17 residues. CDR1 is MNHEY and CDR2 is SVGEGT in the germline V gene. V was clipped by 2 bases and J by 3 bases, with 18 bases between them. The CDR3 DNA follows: TGTGCCAGCAGTTACGAAGTGGGGCTTGTCGGGACAGATACGCAGTATTTT. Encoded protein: CASSYEVGLVGTDTQYF.

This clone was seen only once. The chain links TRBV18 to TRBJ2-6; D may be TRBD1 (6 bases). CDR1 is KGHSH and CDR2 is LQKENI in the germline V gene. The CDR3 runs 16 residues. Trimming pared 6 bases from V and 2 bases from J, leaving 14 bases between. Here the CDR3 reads CASSLNRETGANVLTF. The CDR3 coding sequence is TGTGCCAGCTCCCTCAACAGGGAGACTGGGGCCAACGTCCTGACTTTC.

Here the CDR3 reads CASSMSRDYEQYF. DNA for the CDR3: TGTGCCAGTAGTATGTCCAGGGACTACGAGCAGTACTTC. The V and J genes are TRBV19 and TRBJ2-7, with D maybe TRBD1 (5 bases). The CDR3 runs to 13 residues. CDR1 LNHDA and CDR2 SQIVND come from the germline V gene (reference sequence). The V end lost 3 bases, the J end lost 3 bases, and 9 bases lay between the germline ends.

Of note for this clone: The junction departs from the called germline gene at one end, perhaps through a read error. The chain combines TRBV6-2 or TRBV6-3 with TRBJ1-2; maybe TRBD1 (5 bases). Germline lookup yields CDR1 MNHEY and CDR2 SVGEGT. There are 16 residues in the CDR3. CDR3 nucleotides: TGTGCCAGCAGTTACGAATCGGGCGGAGGGACCTATCGCTACACCTTC. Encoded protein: CASSYESGGGTYRYTF.

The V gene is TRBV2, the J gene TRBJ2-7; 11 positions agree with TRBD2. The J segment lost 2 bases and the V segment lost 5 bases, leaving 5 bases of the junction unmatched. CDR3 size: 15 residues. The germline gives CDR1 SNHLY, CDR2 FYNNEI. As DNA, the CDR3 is TGTGCCAGCAGTCCTATAGCGGGGGGGACCTACGAGCAGTACTTC. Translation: CASSPIAGGTYEQYF.

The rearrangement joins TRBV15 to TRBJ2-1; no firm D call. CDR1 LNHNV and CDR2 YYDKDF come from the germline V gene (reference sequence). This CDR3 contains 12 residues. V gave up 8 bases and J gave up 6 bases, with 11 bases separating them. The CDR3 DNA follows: TGTGCCACCTCTCGTAGTTCCAATGAGCAGTTCTTC. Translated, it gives CATSRSSNEQFF.

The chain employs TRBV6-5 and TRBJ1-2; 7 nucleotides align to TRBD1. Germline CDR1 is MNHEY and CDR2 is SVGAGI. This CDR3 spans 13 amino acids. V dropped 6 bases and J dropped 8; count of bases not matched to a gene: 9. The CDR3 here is CASSNPTGAGYTF. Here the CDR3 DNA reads TGTGCCAGCAGCAACCCAACAGGGGCCGGCTACACCTTC.

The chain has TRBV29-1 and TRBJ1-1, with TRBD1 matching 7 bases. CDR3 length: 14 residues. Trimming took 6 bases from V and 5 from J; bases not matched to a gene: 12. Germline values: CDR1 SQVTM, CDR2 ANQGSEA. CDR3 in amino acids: CSVRGSGGTTEAFF. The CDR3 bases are TGCAGCGTCCGAGGTTCAGGGGGTACGACTGAAGCTTTCTTT.

The CDR3 sequence: CASSLQTSGDEQFF. In DNA, the CDR3 is TGTGCCAGCAGCTTACAGACTAGCGGGGATGAGCAGTTCTTC. The V call is TRBV9, the J call TRBJ2-1; 11 nucleotides align to TRBD2. This CDR3 comprises 14 residues. Germline assignment: CDR1 SGDLS and CDR2 YYNGEE. Trimming took 4 bases from V and 8 from J; bases not matched to a gene: 5.

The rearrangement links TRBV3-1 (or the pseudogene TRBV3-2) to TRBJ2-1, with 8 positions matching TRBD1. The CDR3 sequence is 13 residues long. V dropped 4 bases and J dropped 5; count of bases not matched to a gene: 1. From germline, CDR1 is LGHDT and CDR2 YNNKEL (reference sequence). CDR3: CASSRQGHNEQFF. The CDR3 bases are TGTGCCAGCAGCCGACAGGGGCACAATGAGCAGTTCTTC.

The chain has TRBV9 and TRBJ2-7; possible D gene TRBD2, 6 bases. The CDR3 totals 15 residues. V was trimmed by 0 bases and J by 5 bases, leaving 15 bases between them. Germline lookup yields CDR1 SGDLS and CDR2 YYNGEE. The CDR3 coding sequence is TGTGCCAGCAGCGTAGACGGCATGTGGGGGGACGAGCAGTACTTC. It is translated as CASSVDGMWGDEQYF. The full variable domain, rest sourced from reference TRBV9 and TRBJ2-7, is DSGVTQTPKHLITATGQRVTLRCSPRSGDLSVYWYQQSLDQGLQFLIQYYNGEERAKGNILERFSAQQFPDLHSELNLSSLELGDSALYFCASSVDGMWGDEQYFGPGTRLTVT.

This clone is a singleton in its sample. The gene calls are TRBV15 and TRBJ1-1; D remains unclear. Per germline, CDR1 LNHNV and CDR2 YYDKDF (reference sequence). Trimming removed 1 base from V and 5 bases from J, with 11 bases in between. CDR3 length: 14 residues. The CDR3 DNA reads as TGTGCCACCAGCAGAGGGCGAGGATGGACTGAAGCTTTCTTT. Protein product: CATSRGRGWTEAFF.

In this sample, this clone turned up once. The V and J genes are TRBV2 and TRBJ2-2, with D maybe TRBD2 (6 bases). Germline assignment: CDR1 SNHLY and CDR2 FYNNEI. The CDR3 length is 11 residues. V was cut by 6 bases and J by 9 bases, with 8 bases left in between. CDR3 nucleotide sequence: TGTGCCAGCAGGCGGGAAAGGGAGCTGTTTTTT. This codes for CASRRERELFF.

CDR3 sequence: CASSLEARGVSGANVLTF. The CDR3 DNA is TGTGCCAGCAGCTTAGAGGCGCGGGGGGTTAGTGGGGCCAACGTCCTGACTTTC. This sequence joins TRBV11-3 and TRBJ2-6, with 8 nucleotides matching TRBD2. V lost 0 bases and J lost 3; bases outside the gene matches: 7. The CDR3 runs 18 residues. Germline-derived CDR1 and CDR2 are SGHNT and YENEEA.

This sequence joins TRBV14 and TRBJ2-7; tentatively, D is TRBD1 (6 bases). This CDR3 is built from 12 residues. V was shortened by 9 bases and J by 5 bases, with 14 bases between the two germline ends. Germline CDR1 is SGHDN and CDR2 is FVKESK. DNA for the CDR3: TGTGCCAGTTCCGACAGGCTGAACGAGCAGTACTTC. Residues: CASSDRLNEQYF.

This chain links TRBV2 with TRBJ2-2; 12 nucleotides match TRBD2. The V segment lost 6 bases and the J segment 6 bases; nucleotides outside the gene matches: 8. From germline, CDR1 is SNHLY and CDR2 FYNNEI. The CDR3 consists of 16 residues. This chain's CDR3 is CASRRNLAGGAGELFF. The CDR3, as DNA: TGTGCCAGCAGAAGAAACCTAGCGGGGGGGGCCGGGGAGCTGTTTTTT.

In DNA, the CDR3 is TGTGCCAGCACTGCAACTAATGAAAAACTGTTTTTT. Encoded protein: CASTATNEKLFF. The chain joins TRBV2 to TRBJ1-4; D gene uncertain. The germline gives CDR1 SNHLY, CDR2 FYNNEI. Between the trimmed V and J ends, which lost 7 bases and 0 bases, there was a span of 3 bases. This CDR3 has 12 residues.

CDR3 protein: CASSGRGPNQPQHF. As DNA, the CDR3 is TGTGCCAGTAGTGGGAGGGGTCCCAATCAGCCCCAGCATTTT. The chain couples TRBV19 to TRBJ1-5, with D maybe TRBD1 (5 bases). CDR1 is LNHDA and CDR2 is SQIVND in the germline V gene (reference sequence). There are 14 residues in the CDR3. V was pared by 5 bases and J by 3 bases, with 11 bases between.

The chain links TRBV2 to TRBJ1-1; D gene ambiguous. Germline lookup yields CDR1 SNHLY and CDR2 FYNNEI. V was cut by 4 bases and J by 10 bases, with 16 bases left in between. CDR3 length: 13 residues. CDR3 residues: CASSGQTERGAFF. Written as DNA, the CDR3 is TGTGCCAGCAGTGGGCAGACCGAACGGGGAGCTTTCTTT.

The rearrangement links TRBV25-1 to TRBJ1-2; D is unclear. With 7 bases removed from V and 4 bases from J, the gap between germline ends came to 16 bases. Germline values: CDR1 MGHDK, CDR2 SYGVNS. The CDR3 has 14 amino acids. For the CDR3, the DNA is TGTGCCAGCACCCCCCCCGGGGTCGGCTATGGCTACACCTTC. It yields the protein CASTPPGVGYGYTF.

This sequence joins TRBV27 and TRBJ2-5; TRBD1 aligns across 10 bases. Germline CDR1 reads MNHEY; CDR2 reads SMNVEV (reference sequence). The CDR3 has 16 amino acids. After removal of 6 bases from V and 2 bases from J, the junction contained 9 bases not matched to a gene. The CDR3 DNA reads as TGTGCCAGCAGCCCCGACAGGGGGCGGATGCAAGAGACCCAGTACTTC. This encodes CASSPDRGRMQETQYF.